This is a list of T cell receptor beta chains from one sample in a study of cytomegalovirus exposure and HLA in healthy donors. Here immunoSEQ multiplex PCR was the method, and the copy in TCRdb shows in-frame clones only, minus some. This repertoire shows about 240,000 clones, roughly 89% found once; its top ten account for 2.6%. The sequencing sample was made of PBMCs. These receptors all stem from a man between 18 and 35 years old in good health and CMV-seronegative. CDR3s include the opening cysteine and the closing phenylalanine or tryptophan. The D gene is left open where the match is weak. Where a row states a size, it is once, few, many or the class of an expanded clone; other rows omit it.

TRBJ1-6	-	TRBV7-7	-	CASSQDRLSPLHF	TGTGCTAGCAGCCAAGACAGGCTTTCACCCCTCCACTTT
TRBJ2-1	-	TRBV5-6	TRBD1	CASTSTGGAYNEQFF	TGTGCCAGCACCTCGACAGGGGGCGCGTACAATGAGCAGTTCTTC
TRBJ1-2	-	TRBV27	TRBD1	CASRYAGGARDYTF	TGTGCCAGCAGGTACGCAGGGGGCGCTCGGGACTACACCTTC
TRBJ2-1	-	TRBV6-6	-	CASSYQALYDNEQFF	TGTGCCAGCAGTTACCAGGCCTTGTACGACAATGAGCAGTTCTTC
TRBJ2-1	few	TRBV10-1	TRBD1	CASSESKGANNEQFF	TGCGCCAGCAGTGAGTCGAAGGGGGCAAACAATGAGCAGTTCTTC
TRBJ1-6	-	TRBV4-1	-	CASSQVYGASTFINSPLHF	TGCGCCAGCAGCCAAGTTTATGGGGCCAGTACTTTCATTAATTCACCCCTCCACTTT
TRBJ2-5	-	TRBV29-1	TRBD1	CSVEKGAGSRETQYF	TGCAGCGTTGAGAAGGGGGCAGGGTCAAGGGAGACCCAGTACTTC
TRBJ1-1	-	TRBV5-1	TRBD1	CASSWNQGANTEAFF	TGCGCCAGCAGCTGGAACCAGGGGGCTAACACTGAAGCTTTCTTT
TRBJ1-5	-	TRBV5-6	-	CASSRREGNQPQHF	TGTGCCAGCAGCCGCCGGGAGGGGAATCAGCCCCAGCATTTT
TRBJ1-4	-	TRBV7-9	-	CASSPGRSNEKLFF	TGTGCCAGCAGCCCCGGTCGGTCTAATGAAAAACTGTTTTTT
TRBJ2-7	-	TRBV27	TRBD1	CASSPSSGQNTYEQYF	TGTGCCAGCAGTCCAAGCTCGGGACAGAACACCTACGAGCAGTACTTC
TRBJ2-7	-	TRBV4-3	TRBD2	CASSQAVAGGSYEQYF	TGCGCCAGCAGCCAGGCAGTAGCGGGAGGGTCCTACGAGCAGTACTTC
TRBJ2-2	-	TRBV10-2	TRBD1	CASSPRDRGRRPTGELFF	TGCGCCAGCAGTCCCCGGGACAGGGGACGACGGCCCACCGGGGAGCTGTTTTTT
TRBJ2-2	-	TRBV28	TRBD2	CASSWGTSGTGELFF	TGTGCCAGCAGTTGGGGGACTAGCGGAACCGGGGAGCTGTTTTTT
TRBJ2-7	-	TRBV27	-	CASSLNPGYEQYF	TGTGCCAGCAGTTTAAACCCCGGCTACGAGCAGTACTTC
TRBJ2-3	-	TRBV29-1	-	CSAIAGVTDTQYF	TGCAGCGCTATCGCCGGTGTCACAGATACGCAGTATTTT
TRBJ2-7	few	TRBV7-8	TRBD2	CASSPSAGVYEQYF	TGTGCCAGCAGCCCCAGCGCGGGAGTTTACGAGCAGTACTTC
TRBJ2-7	-	TRBV29-1	-	CSVEIDSYYEQYF	TGCAGCGTTGAAATCGACAGCTACTACGAGCAGTACTTC
TRBJ2-3	-	TRBV19	TRBD2	CASNPGLAGGSTDTQYF	TGTGCCAGCAATCCGGGACTAGCGGGGGGGAGCACAGATACGCAGTATTTT
TRBJ2-1	-	TRBV7-2	TRBD2	CASSLRGDPYNEQFF	TGTGCCAGCAGCTTACGGGGGGACCCCTACAATGAGCAGTTCTTC
TRBJ2-1	-	TRBV15	TRBD2	CATSRVLAGGEQFF	TGTGCCACCAGCAGAGTACTAGCGGGAGGGGAGCAGTTCTTC
TRBJ2-2	-	TRBV9	TRBD1	CASSPGTATGELFF	TGTGCCAGCAGCCCGGGGACAGCCACCGGGGAGCTGTTTTTT
TRBJ2-1	-	TRBV7-2	TRBD2	CASSPEGRGAYNEQFF	TGTGCCAGCAGCCCCGAGGGGCGGGGGGCTTACAATGAGCAGTTCTTC
TRBJ1-4	-	TRBV2	TRBD1	CASRDRVGSEKLFF	TGTGCCAGCCGGGACAGGGTGGGAAGCGAAAAACTGTTTTTT
TRBJ2-7	-	TRBV11-2	-	CASSPHAAGVRYEQYF	TGTGCCAGCAGCCCGCATGCGGCGGGTGTTCGCTACGAGCAGTACTTC
TRBJ1-2	-	TRBV6-6	-	CASSRAGQGYTF	TGTGCCAGCAGCCGAGCAGGGCAAGGCTACACCTTC
TRBJ1-1	-	TRBV6-5	-	CASSYSGLMNTEAFF	TGTGCCAGCAGTTACTCAGGACTTATGAACACTGAAGCTTTCTTT
TRBJ1-2	-	TRBV21-1	-	CASSNFGHSRLNYGYTF	TGTGCCAGCAGCAACTTCGGACATTCGAGACTTAACTATGGCTACACCTTC
TRBJ2-1	-	TRBV12-5	TRBD2	CASGGTTYNEQFF	TGTGCTAGTGGTGGGACTACCTACAATGAGCAGTTCTTC
TRBJ2-7	-	TRBV5-1	-	CASSLGGRWIDEQYF	TGCGCCAGCAGCTTGGGAGGGAGGTGGATTGATGAGCAGTACTTC
TRBJ2-3	-	TRBV7-9	-	CASSLRGGGTDTQYF	TGTGCCAGCAGCTTAAGGGGCGGGGGCACAGATACGCAGTATTTT
TRBJ2-7	-	TRBV10-3	TRBD2	CAISLAGGPHEQYF	TGTGCCATCAGTCTAGCGGGGGGACCTCACGAGCAGTACTTC